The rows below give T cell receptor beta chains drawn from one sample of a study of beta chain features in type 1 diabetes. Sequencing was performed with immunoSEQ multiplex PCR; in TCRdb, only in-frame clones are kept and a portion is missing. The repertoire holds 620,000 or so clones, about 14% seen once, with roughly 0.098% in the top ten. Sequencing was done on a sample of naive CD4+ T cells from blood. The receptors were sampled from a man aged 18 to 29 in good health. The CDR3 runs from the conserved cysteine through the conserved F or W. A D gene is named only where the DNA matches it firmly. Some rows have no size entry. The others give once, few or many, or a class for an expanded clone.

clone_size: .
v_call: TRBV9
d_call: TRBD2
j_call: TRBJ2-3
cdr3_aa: CASSVSASGEVDTQYF
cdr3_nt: TGTGCCAGCAGCGTATCGGCTAGCGGGGAAGTGGATACGCAGTATTTT

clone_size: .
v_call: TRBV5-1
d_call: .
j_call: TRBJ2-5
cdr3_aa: CASRKESETQYF
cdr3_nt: TGCGCCAGCCGAAAAGAGTCTGAGACCCAGTACTTC

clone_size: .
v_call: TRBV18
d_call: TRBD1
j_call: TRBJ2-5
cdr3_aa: CASSPGTAQEEYF
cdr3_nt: TGTGCCAGCTCACCGGGGACAGCCCAGGAGGAGTACTTC

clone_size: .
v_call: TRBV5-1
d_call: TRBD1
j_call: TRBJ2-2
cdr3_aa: CASSFDRVLDGELFF
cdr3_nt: TGCGCCAGCAGCTTTGACAGGGTGCTGGACGGGGAGCTGTTTTTT

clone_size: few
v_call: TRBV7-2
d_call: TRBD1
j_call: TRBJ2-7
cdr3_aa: CASSFDRGTYEQYF
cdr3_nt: TGTGCCAGCAGCTTCGACAGGGGTACCTACGAGCAGTACTTC

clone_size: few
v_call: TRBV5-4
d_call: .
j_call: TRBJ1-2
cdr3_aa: CASSPDRLYGYTF
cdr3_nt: TGTGCCAGCAGCCCAGACAGACTCTATGGCTACACCTTC

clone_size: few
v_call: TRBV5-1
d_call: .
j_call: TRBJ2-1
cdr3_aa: CASSLVGNNEQFF
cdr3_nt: TGCGCCAGCAGCTTGGTGGGAAACAATGAGCAGTTCTTC

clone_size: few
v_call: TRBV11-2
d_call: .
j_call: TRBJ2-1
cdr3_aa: CASSLVSTQPSYNEQFF
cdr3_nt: TGTGCCAGCAGCTTAGTAAGCACGCAGCCTTCCTACAATGAGCAGTTCTTC

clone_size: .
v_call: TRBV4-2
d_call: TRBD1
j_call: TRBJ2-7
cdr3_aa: CASSQDPGTGGTDEQYF
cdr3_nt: TGTGCCAGCAGCCAAGACCCTGGGACAGGGGGCACTGACGAGCAGTACTTC

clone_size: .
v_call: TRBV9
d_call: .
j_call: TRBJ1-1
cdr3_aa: CASSRIGGNTEAFF
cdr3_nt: TGTGCCAGCAGCCGGATAGGGGGAAACACTGAAGCTTTCTTT

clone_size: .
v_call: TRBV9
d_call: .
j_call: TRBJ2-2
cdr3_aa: CASSVGSSPSDQNTGELFF
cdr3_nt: TGTGCCAGCAGCGTAGGCTCCTCACCTAGCGACCAGAACACCGGGGAGCTGTTTTTT

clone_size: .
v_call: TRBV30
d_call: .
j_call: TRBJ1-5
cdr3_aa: CAWSVGNIEPQHF
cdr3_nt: TGTGCCTGGAGTGTAGGGAATATTGAGCCCCAGCATTTT

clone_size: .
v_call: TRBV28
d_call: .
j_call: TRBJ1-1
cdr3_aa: CASRQNTGILSAFF
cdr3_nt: TGTGCCAGCAGGCAAAATACAGGGATTTTGTCAGCTTTCTTT

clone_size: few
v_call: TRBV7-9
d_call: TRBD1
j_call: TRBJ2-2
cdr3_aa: CASSLAVDRFPGELFF
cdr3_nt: TGTGCCAGCAGCTTAGCGGTGGACAGGTTCCCCGGGGAGCTGTTTTTT

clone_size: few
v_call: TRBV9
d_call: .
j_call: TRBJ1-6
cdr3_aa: CASSVGLGLDLAPLHF
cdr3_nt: TGTGCCAGCAGCGTAGGATTAGGGTTGGATCTGGCACCCCTCCACTTT

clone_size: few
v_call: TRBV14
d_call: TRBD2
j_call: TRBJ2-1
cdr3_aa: CASSQVVTSVGNEQFF
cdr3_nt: TGTGCCAGCAGCCAAGTAGTGACTAGCGTAGGCAATGAGCAGTTCTTC

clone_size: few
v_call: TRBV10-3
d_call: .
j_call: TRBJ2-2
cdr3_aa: CAITGANTGELFF
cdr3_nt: TGTGCCATCACGGGGGCGAACACCGGGGAGCTGTTTTTT

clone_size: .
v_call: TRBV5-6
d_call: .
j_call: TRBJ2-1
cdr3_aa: CASSLAPSTLNNGQFF
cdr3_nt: TGTGCCAGCAGCTTGGCTCCTAGCACCCTCAACAATGGGCAGTTCTTC

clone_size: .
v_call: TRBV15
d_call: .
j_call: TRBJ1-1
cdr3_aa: CATSRDLFTEAFF
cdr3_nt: TGTGCCACCAGCAGAGATCTATTCACTGAAGCTTTCTTT

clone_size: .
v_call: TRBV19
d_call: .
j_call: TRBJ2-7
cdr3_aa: CASTTPGHGTYEQYF
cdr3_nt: TGTGCCAGTACCACCCCGGGACACGGTACCTACGAGCAGTACTTC

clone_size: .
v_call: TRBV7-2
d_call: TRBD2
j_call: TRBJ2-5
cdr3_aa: CASSLGLAGGETQYF
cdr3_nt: TGTGCCAGCAGCCTGGGACTAGCGGGAGGAGAGACCCAGTACTTC

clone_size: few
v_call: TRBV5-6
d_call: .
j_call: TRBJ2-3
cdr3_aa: CASSSLGARRGDTQYF
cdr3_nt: TGTGCCAGCAGCTCCCTGGGGGCTAGGAGGGGCGATACGCAGTATTTT

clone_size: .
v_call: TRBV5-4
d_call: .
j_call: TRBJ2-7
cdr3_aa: CASSFPGTAYEQYF
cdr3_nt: TGTGCCAGCAGCTTTCCAGGGACCGCCTACGAGCAGTACTTC

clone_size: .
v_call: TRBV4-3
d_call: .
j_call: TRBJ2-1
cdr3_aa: CASSPQGELHSYNEQFF
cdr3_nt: TGCGCCAGCAGCCCTCAAGGAGAGCTACACTCCTACAATGAGCAGTTCTTC

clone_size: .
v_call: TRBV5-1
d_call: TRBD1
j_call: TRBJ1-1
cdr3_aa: CASSPGTGNTEAFF
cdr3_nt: TGCGCCAGCAGCCCCGGGACAGGGAACACTGAAGCTTTCTTT

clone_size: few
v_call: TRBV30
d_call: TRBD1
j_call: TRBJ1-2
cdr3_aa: CAWSPLRANRGVWNYGYTF
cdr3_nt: TGTGCCTGGAGCCCTCTTCGGGCCAACAGGGGGGTGTGGAACTATGGCTACACCTTC

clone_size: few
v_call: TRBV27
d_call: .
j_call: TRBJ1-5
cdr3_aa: CASRGNPRVPQHF
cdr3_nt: TGTGCCAGCAGGGGAAATCCGCGGGTGCCCCAGCATTTT

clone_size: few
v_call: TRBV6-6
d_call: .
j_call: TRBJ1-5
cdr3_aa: CASSYGSNQPQHF
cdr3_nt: TGTGCCAGCAGTTACGGCAGCAATCAGCCCCAGCATTTT

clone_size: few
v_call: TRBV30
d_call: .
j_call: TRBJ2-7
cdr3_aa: CAWGPGLPAYEQYF
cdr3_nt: TGTGCCTGGGGGCCGGGACTTCCTGCCTACGAGCAGTACTTC

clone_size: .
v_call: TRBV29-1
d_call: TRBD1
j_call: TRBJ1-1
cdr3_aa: CSVQGASTEAFF
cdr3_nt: TGCAGCGTACAGGGGGCGTCCACTGAAGCTTTCTTT

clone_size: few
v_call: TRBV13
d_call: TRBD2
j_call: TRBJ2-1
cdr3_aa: CASSASPTSGSYNEQFF
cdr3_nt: TGTGCCAGCAGCGCTTCCCCAACTAGCGGGAGCTACAATGAGCAGTTCTTC

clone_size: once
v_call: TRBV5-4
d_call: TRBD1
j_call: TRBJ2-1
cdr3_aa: CASTRGDRGDNEQFF
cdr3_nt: TGTGCCAGCACCCGGGGGGACAGGGGGGACAATGAGCAGTTCTTC

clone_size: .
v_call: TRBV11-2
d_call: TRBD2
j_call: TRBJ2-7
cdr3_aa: CASSPGLAYYEQYF
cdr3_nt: TGTGCCAGCAGCCCTGGACTAGCGTACTACGAGCAGTACTTC

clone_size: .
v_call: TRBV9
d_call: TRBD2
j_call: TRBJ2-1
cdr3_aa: CASSVRAGVYNEQFF
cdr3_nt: TGTGCCAGCAGCGTACGAGCGGGGGTCTACAATGAGCAGTTCTTC

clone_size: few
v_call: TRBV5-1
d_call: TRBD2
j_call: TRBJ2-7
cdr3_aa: CASSLSGGRAYEQYF
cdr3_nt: TGCGCCAGCAGCCTTTCGGGAGGGAGGGCCTACGAGCAGTACTTC

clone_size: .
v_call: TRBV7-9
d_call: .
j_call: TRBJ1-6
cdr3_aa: CASPEGSPLHF
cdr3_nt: TGTGCCTCGCCCGAGGGTTCACCCCTCCACTTT

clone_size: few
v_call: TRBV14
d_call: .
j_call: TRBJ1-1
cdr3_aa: CASTQGMNTEAFF
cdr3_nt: TGTGCCAGCACCCAGGGTATGAACACTGAAGCTTTCTTT

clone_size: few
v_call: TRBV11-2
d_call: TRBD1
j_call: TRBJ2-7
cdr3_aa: CAVQGQPDSYEQYF
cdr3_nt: TGTGCCGTCCAGGGACAGCCGGATTCCTACGAGCAGTACTTC

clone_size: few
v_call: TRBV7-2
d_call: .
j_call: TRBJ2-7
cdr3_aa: CASSLGGASYEQYF
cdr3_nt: TGTGCCAGCAGCTTAGGAGGGGCCTCCTACGAGCAGTACTTC

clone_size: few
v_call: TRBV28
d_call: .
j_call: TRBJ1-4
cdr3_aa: CASHGGGYEKLFF
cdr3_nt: TGTGCCAGCCATGGGGGGGGTTATGAAAAACTGTTTTTT

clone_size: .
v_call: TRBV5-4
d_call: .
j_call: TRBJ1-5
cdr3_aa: CASSSQGPGRNQPQHF
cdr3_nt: TGTGCCAGCAGCTCACAGGGTCCGGGTCGCAATCAGCCCCAGCATTTT

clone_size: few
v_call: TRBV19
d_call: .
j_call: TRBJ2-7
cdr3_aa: CASSIGQGRHEQYF
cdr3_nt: TGTGCCAGTAGTATCGGGCAGGGGCGCCACGAGCAGTACTTC

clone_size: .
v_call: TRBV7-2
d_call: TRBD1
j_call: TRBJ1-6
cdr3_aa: CASSPNRGNSPLHF
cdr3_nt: TGTGCCAGCAGCCCGAACAGGGGTAATTCACCCCTCCACTTT

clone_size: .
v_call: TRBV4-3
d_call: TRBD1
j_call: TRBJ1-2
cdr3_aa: CASSQTGFGYTF
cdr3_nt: TGCGCCAGCAGCCAGACAGGGTTTGGCTACACCTTC

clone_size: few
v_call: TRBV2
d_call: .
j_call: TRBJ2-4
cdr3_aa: CASTPGSTKNIQYF
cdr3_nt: TGTGCCAGCACCCCGGGAAGCACCAAAAACATTCAGTACTTC

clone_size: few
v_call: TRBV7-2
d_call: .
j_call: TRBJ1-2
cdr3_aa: CASSLLEGLGGYTF
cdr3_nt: TGTGCCAGCAGCTTACTGGAGGGATTGGGAGGCTACACCTTC

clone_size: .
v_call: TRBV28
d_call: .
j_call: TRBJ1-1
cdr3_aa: CASTGGRRNTEAFF
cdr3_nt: TGTGCCAGCACCGGGGGACGGCGGAACACTGAAGCTTTCTTT

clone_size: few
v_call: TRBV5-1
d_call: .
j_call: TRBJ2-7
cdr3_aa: CASSAGHPYEQYF
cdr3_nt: TGCGCCAGCAGCGCGGGACACCCCTACGAGCAGTACTTC

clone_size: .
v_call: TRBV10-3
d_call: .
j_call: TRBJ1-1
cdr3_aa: CAISGPMITEAFF
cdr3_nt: TGTGCCATCAGTGGACCGATGATCACTGAAGCTTTCTTT

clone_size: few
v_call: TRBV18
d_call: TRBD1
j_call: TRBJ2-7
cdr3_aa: CASSPGTVSYEQYF
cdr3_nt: TGTGCCAGCTCACCCGGGACAGTCTCCTACGAGCAGTACTTC

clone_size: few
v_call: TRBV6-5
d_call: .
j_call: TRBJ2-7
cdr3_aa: CASSYSGVGTYEQYF
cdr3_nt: TGTGCCAGCAGTTACTCGGGTGTAGGGACCTACGAGCAGTACTTC

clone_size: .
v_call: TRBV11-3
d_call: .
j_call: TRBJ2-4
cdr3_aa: CASSLGGARAKNIQYF
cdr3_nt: TGTGCCAGCAGCTTAGGAGGGGCCCGGGCCAAAAACATTCAGTACTTC

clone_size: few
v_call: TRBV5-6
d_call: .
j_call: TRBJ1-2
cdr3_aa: CASSLAGRYGYTF
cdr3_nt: TGTGCCAGCAGCTTGGCCGGGAGATATGGCTACACCTTC